The subject of this entry is one T cell receptor beta chain. This clonotype was detected a few times. The target of this receptor is not known. The junction shows a germline mismatch at one end, possibly a read error. These data originate in a study of CD8 T cells in ankylosing spondylitis (dated by TCRdb to 2016 to 2017). Broadly, across the study: T cell receptor beta repertoires were profiled in healthy donors and ankylosing spondylitis patients so that disease-linked TCR variants could be found. Peripheral blood was sampled, and synovial fluid was also collected from ankylosing spondylitis patients. In total, the full study cohort was made up of roughly 110 healthy donors and 25 or so ankylosing spondylitis patients.

Beyond this particular receptor, the publication reports: Some motif variants had previously been reported in the synovial fluid and blood of reactive arthritis patients, which suggests shared mechanisms of disease initiation. According to the report, matched synovial fluid samples from ankylosing spondylitis patients were significantly enriched for the disease-linked clones. In peripheral blood, the disease-linked clones were found at relatively low frequencies and had a CD8+ phenotype. Blood from ankylosing spondylitis patients appeared to be characterized by a TCR beta motif made up of about 8 highly homologous amino acid variants.

This sample was sequenced with an Illumina HiSeq 2500. Quantitative 5'-RACE with molecular barcodes was the method used to prepare the TCR beta libraries. Regarding the original processing steps: To identify disease-linked TCR variants, a new computational method was used, one built on a probabilistic model of VDJ rearrangement. TCRdb trimmed the raw reads at Q25, called clones with MiXCR and kept productive beta chains. Records with the same CDR3 protein are collapsed into one entry carrying the most frequent genes and DNA. In this record, the V and J calls reflect TCRdb's handling and not the investigators' own analysis. Counted in this sample were about 160,000 distinct CDR3 sequences; under 45% of them appeared once. Over 12% of the sample rests with the top ten. Synovial fluid samples and blood samples obtained from the same ankylosing spondylitis patients were matched. For CDR1 and CDR2, the germline V gene (reference sequence) lists SSHAT and FNYEAQ. The CDR3 contains 13 residues, cysteine and phenylalanine counted. The only DNA kept is the CDR3, 39 bases in frame from the first base.

The sequencing input was synovial fluid, either unsorted or a sorted T cell fraction (not recorded which). The source is a male donor with ankylosing spondylitis. Recombination joined TRBV7-7 with TRBJ2-3, with no confidently assigned D gene. The CDR3 sequence is CASSYVATDTQYF. The nucleotide sequence reads as follows: TGTGCTAGCAGCTATGTGGCCACAGATACGCAGTATTTT.